This T cell receptor (beta chain) was captured by sequencing in a study of OX40 agonist ivuxolimab in advanced cancers. Sequencing used immunoSEQ multiplex PCR; TCRdb keeps in-frame clones, though not all of them. Among about 73,000 clones listed, almost 90% were seen once. The CDR3 has 14 amino acids. Trimming left V 4 bases short and J 3 bases short, with 13 bases between. Germline-derived CDR1 and CDR2 are SNHLY and FYNNEI. This sequence originates from an adult with an advanced solid tumor such as melanoma, head and neck, liver or kidney cancer. The sample in question was CD4+ or CD8+ T cells sorted from blood, obtained in a trial of the OX40 agonist ivuxolimab. This sequence joins TRBV2 and TRBJ2-7; the D gene is possibly TRBD2 (6 bases). Here the CDR3 reads CASSGLVGYYEQYF. Written as DNA, the CDR3 is TGTGCCAGCAGTGGACTAGTTGGGTACTACGAGCAGTACTTC. Full variable domain (outside the CDR3, taken from reference TRBV2 and TRBJ2-7): EPEVTQTPSHQVTQMGQEVILRCVPISNHLYFYWYRQILGQKVEFLVSFYNNEISEKSEIFDDQFSVERPDGSNFTLKIRSTKLEDSAMYFCASSGLVGYYEQYFGPGTRLTVT.